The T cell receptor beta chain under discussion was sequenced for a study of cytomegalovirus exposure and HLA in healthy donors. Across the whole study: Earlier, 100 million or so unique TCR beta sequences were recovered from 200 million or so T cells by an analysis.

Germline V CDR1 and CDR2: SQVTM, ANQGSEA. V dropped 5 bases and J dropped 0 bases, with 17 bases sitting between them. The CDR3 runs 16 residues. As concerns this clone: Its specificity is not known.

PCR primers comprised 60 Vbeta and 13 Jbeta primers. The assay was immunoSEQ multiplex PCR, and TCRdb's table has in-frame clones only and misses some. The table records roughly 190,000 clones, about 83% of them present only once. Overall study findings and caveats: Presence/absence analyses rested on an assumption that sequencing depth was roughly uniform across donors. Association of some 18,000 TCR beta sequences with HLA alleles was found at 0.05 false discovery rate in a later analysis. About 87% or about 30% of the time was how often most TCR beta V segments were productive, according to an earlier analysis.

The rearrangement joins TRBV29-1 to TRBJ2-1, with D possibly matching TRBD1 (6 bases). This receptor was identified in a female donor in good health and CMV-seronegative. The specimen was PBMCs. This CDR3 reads CSVIPHRAVSYNEQFF. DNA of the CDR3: TGCAGCGTTATCCCTCACAGGGCCGTCTCCTACAATGAGCAGTTCTTC.